This note documents a single T cell receptor beta chain sequence. The sample is drawn from a study of T-cell reconstitution after alpha-beta-depleted transplantation in children. A TCRbeta library incorporating unique molecular identifiers was prepared. TCRdb itself ran the PCR reads through MiXCR, one entry per CDR3 protein. The sample holds 200,000 to 250,000 distinct CDR3 sequences, about 9.2% seen once. The sequenced sample was PBMCs from the stem cell graft donor, obtained from the stem cell graft. The TCR comes from a human donor who donated a stem cell graft to a child with acute lymphoblastic leukemia.

The CDR3 region is CASSYSYSAMRTEAFF. CDR3 DNA sequence: TGTGCCAGCAGTTACTCGTACAGCGCGATGAGGACTGAAGCTTTCTTT. V usage is TRBV6-5 and J usage is TRBJ1-1; no clear D gene. The CDR3 runs to 16 residues. CDR1 and CDR2 from the germline V gene are MNHEY and SVGAGI. The V end was cut by 0 bases, the J end by 5 bases, with 16 bases between.